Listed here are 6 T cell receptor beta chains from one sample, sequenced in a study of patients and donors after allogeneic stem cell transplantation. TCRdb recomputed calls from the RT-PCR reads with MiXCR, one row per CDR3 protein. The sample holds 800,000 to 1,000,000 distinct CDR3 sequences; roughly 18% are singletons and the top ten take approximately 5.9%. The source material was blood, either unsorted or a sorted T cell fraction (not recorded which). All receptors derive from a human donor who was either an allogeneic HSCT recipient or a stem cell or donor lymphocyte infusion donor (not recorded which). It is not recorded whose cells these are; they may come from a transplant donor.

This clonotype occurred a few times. The CDR3 protein is CASSLAEHEKLFF. DNA for the CDR3: TGTGCCAGCAGCTTGGCGGAGCATGAAAAACTGTTTTTT. The chain couples TRBV7-2 to TRBJ1-4; D gene ambiguous. In germline, CDR1 is SGHTA, CDR2 FQGNSA. Trimming left V 3 bases short and J 6 bases short, with 8 bases between. The CDR3 contains 13 residues.

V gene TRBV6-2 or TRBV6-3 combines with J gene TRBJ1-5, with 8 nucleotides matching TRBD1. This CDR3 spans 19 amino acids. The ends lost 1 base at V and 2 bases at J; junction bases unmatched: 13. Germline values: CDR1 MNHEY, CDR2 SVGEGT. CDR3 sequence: CASSYFGAGGVAGNQPQHF. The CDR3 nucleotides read TGTGCCAGCAGTTACTTTGGGGCAGGGGGCGTCGCGGGCAATCAGCCCCAGCATTTT.

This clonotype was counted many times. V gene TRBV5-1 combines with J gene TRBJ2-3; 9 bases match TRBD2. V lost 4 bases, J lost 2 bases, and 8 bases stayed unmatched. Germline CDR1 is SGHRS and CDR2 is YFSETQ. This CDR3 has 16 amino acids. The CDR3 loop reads CASSIRLAVVTDTQYF. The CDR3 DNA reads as TGCGCCAGCAGCATCCGACTAGCGGTGGTCACAGATACGCAGTATTTT.

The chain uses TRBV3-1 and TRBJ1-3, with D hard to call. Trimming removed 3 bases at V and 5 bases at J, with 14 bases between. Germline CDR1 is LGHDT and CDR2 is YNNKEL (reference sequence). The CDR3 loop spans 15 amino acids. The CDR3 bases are TGTGCCAGCAGCCATGGGCAGCCTCCGAGAAACACCATATATTTT. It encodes CASSHGQPPRNTIYF.

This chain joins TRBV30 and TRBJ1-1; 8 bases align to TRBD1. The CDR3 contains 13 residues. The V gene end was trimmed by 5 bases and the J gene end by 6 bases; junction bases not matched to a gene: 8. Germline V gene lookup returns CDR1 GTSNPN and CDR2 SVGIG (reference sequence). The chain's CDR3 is CAWRQGSRPEAFF. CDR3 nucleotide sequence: TGTGCCTGGCGACAGGGGAGTCGGCCTGAAGCTTTCTTT.

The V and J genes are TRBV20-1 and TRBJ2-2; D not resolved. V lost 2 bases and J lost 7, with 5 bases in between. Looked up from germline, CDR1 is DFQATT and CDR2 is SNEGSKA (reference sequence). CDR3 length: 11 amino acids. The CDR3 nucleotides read TGCAGTGCTAGATCCGTCGGGGAGCTGTTTTTT. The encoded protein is CSARSVGELFF.